This TCR beta chain was profiled in a study of post-analysis software for immune sequencing data. Study findings and constraints: TRBV segments more frequent in patients than in controls numbered five and included TRBV5-6, TRBV5-1 and TRBV20-1. Those samples that were prepared in the same batch co-clustered strongly by F measure.

The CDR3 loop spans 15 amino acids. Germline V gene lookup returns CDR1 SGHRS and CDR2 YFSETQ. V gave up 0 bases and J gave up 0 bases, with 9 bases separating them. TCR beta libraries were prepared from cDNA with unique molecular identifiers. TCRdb itself ran the PCR reads through MiXCR, one entry per CDR3 protein. This sample has about 460,000 distinct CDR3 sequences, with around 40% found just once. The sample holds a few counts of this clonotype. The antigen remains undetermined. The source material was blood. This rearrangement joins TRBV5-1 to TRBJ1-1; no definite D call. This TCR came from a girl between 10 and 17 years old with multiple sclerosis. CDR3 in DNA: TGCGCCAGCAGCTTGGCCGGGGTCATGAACACTGAAGCTTTCTTT. This sequence encodes CASSLAGVMNTEAFF.